This is a list of T cell receptor beta chains from one sample in a study of T cell repertoires in aging, cancer and after chemotherapy. Each CDR3 protein gets one entry after TCRdb re-called the multiplex PCR reads with MiXCR. There are roughly 6,600 distinct CDR3 sequences in the sample; 20% to 25% occur only once, and about 2.4% lies in the top ten. Input material: blood. The origin of the receptors is a human donor with a blood cancer. CDR3s include the opening cysteine and the closing phenylalanine or tryptophan. The D gene is left open where the match is weak. Clone sizes are given selectively: once, few, many, or a class where the clone is expanded.

>medium-sized|TRBJ2-7|TRBD2|TRBV6-5|13
TGTGCCAGCAGTTTACTAGCGGGCGACGAGCAGTACTTC
CASSLLAGDEQYF
>medium-sized|TRBJ1-2|-|TRBV5-6|12
TGTGCCAGCAGCTTGTTGCCGGATGGCTACACCTTC
CASSLLPDGYTF
>medium-sized|TRBJ1-4|-|TRBV5-6|14
TGTGCCAGCAGCTTCCCGGCTGGTGGTGAAAAACTGTTTTTT
CASSFPAGGEKLFF
>medium-sized|TRBJ2-3|-|TRBV5-4|15
TGTGCCAGCAGCTTGGAAATCTCTAGCACAGATACGCAGTATTTT
CASSLEISSTDTQYF
>few|TRBJ1-2|-|TRBV28|14
TGTGCCAGCAGTTTGGCAGGGGATTATGGGAGCTACACCTTC
CASSLAGDYGSYTF
>-|TRBJ2-7|TRBD1|TRBV4-3|14
TGCGCCAGCAGCCATTGGGACAGGGGCTACGAGCAGTACTTC
CASSHWDRGYEQYF
>few|TRBJ1-3|-|TRBV19|15
TGTGCCAGTACCTCAGGGAGTTGGGCTGGAAACACCATATATTTT
CASTSGSWAGNTIYF
>medium-sized|TRBJ2-7|-|TRBV6-2/TRBV6-3|12
TGTGCCAGCAGTATCAATCCGGGCGAGCAGTACTTC
CASSINPGEQYF
>few|TRBJ2-7|-|TRBV7-9|14
TGTGCCAGCAGCTTGGGTGCAGGGGCGGACGAGCAGTACTTC
CASSLGAGADEQYF
>medium-sized|TRBJ2-1|-|TRBV6-4|17
TGTGCCAGCTCCACCCCTTTGACTGGACGACCCCTCAATGAGCAGTTCTTC
CASSTPLTGRPLNEQFF
>medium-sized|TRBJ1-2|-|TRBV19|13
TGTGCCAGTAGTCCCCGCCGAGGCTATGGCTACACCTTC
CASSPRRGYGYTF
>medium-sized|TRBJ1-2|-|TRBV29-1|11
TGCAGCGTTGGGGGTAACTATGGCTACACCTTC
CSVGGNYGYTF
>-|TRBJ2-7|-|TRBV7-9|14
TGTGCCAGCAGCTTAAGGGACAATGTCTACGAGCAGTACTTC
CASSLRDNVYEQYF
>medium-sized|TRBJ2-1|-|TRBV19|14
TGTGCCAGTAGTATATTGGCACCTGACAATGAGCAGTTCTTC
CASSILAPDNEQFF
>few|TRBJ1-1|-|TRBV30|13
TGTGCCTGGAGAATCCAACCGGCCACTGAAGCTTTCTTT
CAWRIQPATEAFF
>medium-sized|TRBJ2-7|-|TRBV27|15
TGTGCCAGCTCCCCCGGGAGGGGGCGGACCTACGAGCAGTACTTC
CASSPGRGRTYEQYF
>-|TRBJ1-5|TRBD1|TRBV6-6|14
TGTGCCAGCAGGGCAGGGGGCAGCAATCAGCCCCAGCATTTT
CASRAGGSNQPQHF
>medium-sized|TRBJ2-1|-|TRBV6-6|15
TGTGCCAGCAGTCTCGAGAGGGCGCGTTACAATGAGCAGTTCTTC
CASSLERARYNEQFF
>few|TRBJ2-2|TRBD1|TRBV28|17
TGTGCCAGCAGTTTGGGCAGACAGGGGATTTTAACCGGGGAGCTGTTTTTT
CASSLGRQGILTGELFF
>medium-sized|TRBJ2-7|-|TRBV6-5|14
TGTGCCAGCAGTTACTCGACTACCGGCTACGAGCAGTACTTC
CASSYSTTGYEQYF
>medium-sized|TRBJ2-6|-|TRBV6-2/TRBV6-3|15
TGTGCCAGCAGTTACGCTTCATCTGGGGCCAACGTCCTGACTTTC
CASSYASSGANVLTF
>medium-sized|TRBJ2-5|TRBD1|TRBV29-1|15
TGCAGCGGTGGAGAGACAGGGGAGGACCAAGAGACCCAGTACTTC
CSGGETGEDQETQYF
>few|TRBJ2-5|-|TRBV5-1|18
TGCGCCAGCAGTCTGATGTCGGGGGGCGCAATCAACACGGGGGCCCAGTACTTC
CASSLMSGGAINTGAQYF
>medium-sized|TRBJ2-1|-|TRBV7-9|13
TGTGCCAGCGGGGACTTATCCTACAATGAGCAGTTCTTC
CASGDLSYNEQFF
>medium-sized|TRBJ2-7|-|TRBV18|15
TGTGCCAGCTCGTACCAACAGGGCATAAACTACGAGCAGTACTTC
CASSYQQGINYEQYF
>-|TRBJ1-1|-|TRBV15|14
TGTGCCACCAGCAATGTAGGGTTGCGCACTGAAGCTTTCTTT
CATSNVGLRTEAFF
>-|TRBJ2-3|-|TRBV11-2|13
TGTGCCAGCAGCTTAGGAGGGCAGGCTCCGCAGTATTTT
CASSLGGQAPQYF
>medium-sized|TRBJ2-7|TRBD2|TRBV7-6|15
TGTGCCAGCAGTGACGAAGCGGGGGGGGTGTACGAGCAGTACTTC
CASSDEAGGVYEQYF
>few|TRBJ1-4|-|TRBV5-6|15
TGTGCCAGCAGCCTGGCCGGGGTTGCAAATGAAAAACTGTTTTTT
CASSLAGVANEKLFF
>medium-sized|TRBJ2-3|-|TRBV7-9|14
TGTGCCAGCAGCTCGCAGGGGTTCACAGATACGCAGTATTTT
CASSSQGFTDTQYF
>medium-sized|TRBJ2-3|-|TRBV24-1|12
TGTGCCACCAGTGATGAAGTCAAAACGCAGTATTTT
CATSDEVKTQYF
>-|TRBJ2-7|-|TRBV27|14
TGTGCCAGCAGTTTAATGGGGGGCCCCTACGAGCAGTACTTC
CASSLMGGPYEQYF
>-|TRBJ1-2|-|TRBV4-2|13
TGTGCCAGCAGCCAAGAAAGGGGATATGGCTACACCTTC
CASSQERGYGYTF
>medium-sized|TRBJ2-1|-|TRBV15|14
TGTGCCACCAGCAGAGGACCGGTGAGCGATGAGCAGTTCTTC
CATSRGPVSDEQFF
>medium-sized|TRBJ2-5|TRBD1|TRBV5-4|13
TGTGCCAGCAGATGGACAGGGCAAGAGACCCAGTACTTC
CASRWTGQETQYF
>-|TRBJ1-6|-|TRBV4-2|19
TGTGCCAGCAGCCAAGATTTAATAAGACATTGGGGCGTCAATTCACCCCTCCACTTT
CASSQDLIRHWGVNSPLHF
>-|TRBJ2-1|TRBD2|TRBV18|14
TGTGCCAGCTCACGATCGGGGGGGCCGGGTGAGCAGTTCTTC
CASSRSGGPGEQFF
>-|TRBJ1-1|-|TRBV4-2|16
TGTGCCAGCAGCCAAGAAGGCACAGCCGCAATCACTGAAGCTTTCTTT
CASSQEGTAAITEAFF
>medium-sized|TRBJ2-1|-|TRBV6-1|13
TGTGCCAGCAGTTGGAGCCGCAACAATGAGCAGTTCTTC
CASSWSRNNEQFF
>medium-sized|TRBJ1-4|-|TRBV10-3|14
TGTGCCATCAGTGAAAGAGGGGAGCGAGAAAAACTGTTTTTT
CAISERGEREKLFF
>medium-sized|TRBJ2-3|TRBD2|TRBV19|13
TGTGCCGCGTCGGGGGGTCGCGCAGATACGCAGTATTTT
CAASGGRADTQYF
>-|TRBJ1-5|-|TRBV20-1|12
TGCAGTGTCAGGAGAGGGCTAGAGCCCCAGCATTTT
CSVRRGLEPQHF
>medium-sized|TRBJ2-5|TRBD1|TRBV24-1|15
TGTGCCACCAGTGATTCACCAGGACAGGGGGAGACCCAGTACTTC
CATSDSPGQGETQYF
>medium-sized|TRBJ2-2|-|TRBV13|14
TGTGCCAGCAGCTTTAGACATCACACCGGGGAGCTGTTTTTT
CASSFRHHTGELFF
>medium-sized|TRBJ2-1|-|TRBV30|13
TGTGCCTGGAGTGTCGGGTTGGACGGGATGGAGTTCTTC
CAWSVGLDGMEFF
>-|TRBJ2-6|-|TRBV19|14
TGTGCCAGTAGTATAGGGGCCGGGGCCAACGTCCTGACTTTC
CASSIGAGANVLTF
>medium-sized|TRBJ1-4|TRBD1|TRBV20-1|14
TGCAGTGCTAGATTCAGACAGGGCACTGAAAAACTGTTTTTT
CSARFRQGTEKLFF
>medium-sized|TRBJ1-2|-|TRBV10-3|13
TGTGCCATCAGTGAATTGGCTTGGGATGGCTACACCTTC
CAISELAWDGYTF
>medium-sized|TRBJ1-2|TRBD1|TRBV6-5|15
TGTGCCAGCAGTTTAACGACAGGGTTTGATGCTGGCTACACCTTC
CASSLTTGFDAGYTF
>-|TRBJ2-7|-|TRBV5-1|13
TGCGCCAGCAGACCCGGACAGCAATACGAGCAGTACTTC
CASRPGQQYEQYF
>medium-sized|TRBJ2-1|-|TRBV6-6|14
TGTGCCAGCAGTTACGGATCCAGAAACAATGAGCAGTTCTTC
CASSYGSRNNEQFF
>few|TRBJ1-1|-|TRBV12-3/TRBV12-4|12
TGTGCCAGCAGTTTATCTGGGAGTGAAGCTTTCTTT
CASSLSGSEAFF
>-|TRBJ2-3|TRBD2|TRBV2|14
TGTGCCAGCAAGGGACTAGCGGGATCAGATACGCAGTATTTT
CASKGLAGSDTQYF